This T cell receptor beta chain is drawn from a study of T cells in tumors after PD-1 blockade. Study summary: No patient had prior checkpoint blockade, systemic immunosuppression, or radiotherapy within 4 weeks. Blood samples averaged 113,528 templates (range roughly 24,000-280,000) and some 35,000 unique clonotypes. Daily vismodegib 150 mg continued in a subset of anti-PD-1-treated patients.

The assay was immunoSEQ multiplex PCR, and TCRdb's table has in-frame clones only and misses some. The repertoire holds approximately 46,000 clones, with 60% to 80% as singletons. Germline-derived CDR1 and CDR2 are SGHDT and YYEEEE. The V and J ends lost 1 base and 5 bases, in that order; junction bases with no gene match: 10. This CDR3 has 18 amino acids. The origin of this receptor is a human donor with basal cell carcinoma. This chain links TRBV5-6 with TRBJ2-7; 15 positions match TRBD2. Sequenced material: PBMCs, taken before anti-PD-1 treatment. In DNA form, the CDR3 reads TGTGCCAGCAGCTTGTTAGGACTAGCGGGGGGGAGTGGCGACGAGCAGTACTTC. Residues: CASSLLGLAGGSGDEQYF. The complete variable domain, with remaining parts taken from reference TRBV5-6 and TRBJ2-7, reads DAGVTQSPTHLIKTRGQQVTLRCSPKSGHDTVSWYQQALGQGPQFIFQYYEEEERQRGNFPDRFSGHQFPNYSSELNVNALLLGDSALYLCASSLLGLAGGSGDEQYFGPGTRLTVT.